This record looks at one T cell receptor beta chain sequence and its context. Trimming took off 3 bases at V and 4 bases at J, with 10 bases between the two ends. The CDR3 is 13 residues long. The germline V gene has CDR1 LNHNV and CDR2 YYDKDF (reference sequence). This PCR relied on a set of 60 Vbeta primers and 13 Jbeta primers. Libraries were prepared by immunoSEQ multiplex PCR; TCRdb keeps only in-frame clonotypes and omits some of them. The data show 150,000 to 200,000 clones, with more than 60% seen just once and about 2.9% held by the top ten. These data are taken from a study of cytomegalovirus exposure and HLA in healthy donors. Background on the study: Clustering assigned 81% of the 350 to 450 genotyped donors to the Caucasian-associated ancestry cluster.

This chain uses TRBV15 with TRBJ2-7; D remains unclear. The material sequenced was PBMCs. This clonotype was sampled from a female donor in good health and CMV-seronegative. CDR3 DNA: TGTGCCACCAGCAGGCAGGCGCGATACGAGCAGTACTTC. Encoded protein: CATSRQARYEQYF.